These 8 T cell receptor beta chains originate from one sample sequenced in a study of shared clonotypes between healthy human individuals. Clones were read by immunoSEQ multiplex PCR, and TCRdb kept only the in-frame ones, dropping some. The data contain roughly 2.2 million clones, 85% to 95% of them singletons. The sample consisted of naive CD4+ T cells from PBMCs. This sample's subset: CD45RA+ positively selected. The origin of the receptors is a man aged 18 to 35 in good health. Some clones in this sample may be carry-over from other donors' samples.

This rearrangement joins TRBV19 to TRBJ2-3, with 9 bases that match TRBD2. This CDR3 has 19 residues. Trimming cost V 6 bases and J 4 bases; bases outside gene matches: 20. Per the germline V gene, CDR1 is LNHDA and CDR2 is SQIVND (reference sequence). Here the CDR3 reads CASRPRFFGGRGSPDTQYF. The CDR3 region has the DNA TGTGCCAGTAGACCCAGATTTTTTGGCGGGAGGGGGAGCCCAGATACGCAGTATTTT.

The rearrangement links TRBV4-2 to TRBJ2-7; D uncertain. The CDR3 runs to 13 residues. Germline CDR1 LGHNA, CDR2 YNFKEQ. The V and J ends lost 0 bases and 7 bases respectively, with 10 bases between them. The CDR3 here is CASSQDMWREQYF. CDR3 sequence (DNA): TGTGCCAGCAGCCAAGATATGTGGCGGGAGCAGTACTTC.

This clone was detected once. The V and J genes are TRBV18 and TRBJ1-2, with TRBD1 identical over 9 bases. From germline, CDR1 is KGHSH and CDR2 LQKENI. Germline trimming cut 3 bases from V and 0 bases from J; bases unmatched to any gene: 5. This CDR3 spans 16 amino acids. This CDR3 is CASSPPGQGANYGYTF. For the CDR3, the DNA is TGTGCCAGCTCACCCCCGGGACAGGGAGCTAACTATGGCTACACCTTC.

V is TRBV18 and J is TRBJ1-1; D possibly corresponds to TRBD1 (6 bases). Germline values: CDR1 KGHSH, CDR2 LQKENI. Trimming left V 0 bases short and J 0 bases short, with 17 bases between. The CDR3 is 18 residues long. CDR3 in DNA: TGTGCCAGCTCACCACCGTGGGGGCGAGTACTGATGAACACTGAAGCTTTCTTT. Its translation is CASSPPWGRVLMNTEAFF. The full variable domain, completed using reference TRBV18 and TRBJ1-1, is NAGVMQNPRHLVRRRGQEARLRCSPMKGHSHVYWYRQLPEEGLKFMVYLQKENIIDESGMPKERFSAEFPKEGPSILRIQQVVRGDSAAYFCASSPPWGRVLMNTEAFFGQGTRLTVV.

The chain joins TRBV19 to TRBJ2-3; D call uncertain. The CDR3 is 15 residues long. Germline assignment: CDR1 LNHDA and CDR2 SQIVND (reference sequence). V lost 3 bases and J 1 base, leaving 11 bases between the germline ends. DNA for the CDR3: TGTGCCAGTAGTATCCCTAATCGGGGCACAGATACGCAGTATTTT. Translating gives CASSIPNRGTDTQYF.

This clone is a singleton in its sample. Other DNA sequences in the sample encode the same CDR3. The CDR3 region is CASSLSVGGNEQFF. CDR3 in DNA: TGCGCCAGCAGCTTGTCAGTGGGAGGGAATGAGCAGTTCTTC. This chain links TRBV5-1 with TRBJ2-1; 7 bases map to TRBD2. There are 14 residues in the CDR3. The V gene end was trimmed by 1 base and the J gene end by 7 bases; junction bases not matched to a gene: 5. Germline V lookup: CDR1 SGHRS, CDR2 YFSETQ.

This clone was picked up one time. Other nucleotide sequences in the sample specify the same CDR3. V usage is TRBV6-5 and J usage is TRBJ1-1; D is possibly TRBD1 (6 bases). V was shortened by 6 bases and J by 1 base, with 6 bases between the two germline ends. The CDR3 contains 12 residues. The germline V gene encodes CDR1 MNHEY and CDR2 SVGAGI. The CDR3 region has the DNA TGTGCCAGCAGGGACAGGAACACTGAAGCTTTCTTT. Residues: CASRDRNTEAFF.

This clone was seen once. This chain connects TRBV11-2 to TRBJ2-1; tentatively, D is TRBD2 (5 bases). V lost 3 bases to trimming and J lost 0 bases, with 9 bases between them. Germline V gene sequence: CDR1 SGHAT, CDR2 FQNNGV. The CDR3 extends over 15 amino acids. The CDR3 region is CASSLTTFSYNEQFF. CDR3 nucleotides: TGTGCCAGCAGCTTGACTACCTTCTCCTACAATGAGCAGTTCTTC.